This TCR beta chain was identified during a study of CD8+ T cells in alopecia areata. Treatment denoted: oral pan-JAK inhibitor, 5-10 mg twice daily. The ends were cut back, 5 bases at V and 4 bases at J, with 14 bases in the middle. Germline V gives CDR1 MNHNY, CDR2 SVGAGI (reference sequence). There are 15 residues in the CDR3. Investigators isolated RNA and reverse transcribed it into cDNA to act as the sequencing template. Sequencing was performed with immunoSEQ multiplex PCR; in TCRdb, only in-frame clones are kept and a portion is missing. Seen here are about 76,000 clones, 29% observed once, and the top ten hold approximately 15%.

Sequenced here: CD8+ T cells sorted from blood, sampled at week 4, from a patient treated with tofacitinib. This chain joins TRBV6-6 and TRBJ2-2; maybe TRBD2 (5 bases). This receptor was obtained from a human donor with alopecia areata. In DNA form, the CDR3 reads TGTGCCAGCAGTCCCGCCGGCGAGGGCACCGGGGAGCTGTTTTTT. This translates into CASSPAGEGTGELFF.